This is a list of T cell receptor beta chains from one sample in a study of post-analysis software for immune sequencing data. MiXCR was run by TCRdb on the PCR reads, yielding one entry per CDR3 protein. The sample holds roughly 580,000 distinct CDR3 sequences, 44% seen once. The sequenced sample consisted of blood. Receptors were obtained from a girl aged 5-17 years with multiple sclerosis. Both conserved end residues are part of each CDR3. The D gene is left open where the match is weak. Where a row states a size, it is once, few, many or the class of an expanded clone; other rows omit it.

J	size	D	V	DNA	CDR3
TRBJ2-5	.	.	TRBV2	TGTGCCAGCAGTGACTTAACGGGATCGCAAGAGACCCAGTACTTC	CASSDLTGSQETQYF
TRBJ2-5	few	.	TRBV29-1	TGCAGCGTTGAATACAGAAGAGAGACCCAGTACTTC	CSVEYRRETQYF
TRBJ2-1	few	TRBD2	TRBV4-2	TGTGCCAGCAGCCGGCGGGAGGGGGTCTCCTACAATGAGCAGTTCTTC	CASSRREGVSYNEQFF
TRBJ2-6	.	.	TRBV12-3/TRBV12-4	TGTGCCAGCGCGTTTCCTAGTCGACTCTCTGGGGCCAACGTCCTGACTTTC	CASAFPSRLSGANVLTF
TRBJ2-7	.	TRBD2	TRBV5-7	TGTGCCAGCAGCTTATCTTGCGGGAGGTTAACCTACGAGCAGTACTTC	CASSLSCGRLTYEQYF
TRBJ2-3	.	.	TRBV20-1	TGCAGTGCTAGAGATGGTCAGGTATACAGCACAGATACGCAGTATTTT	CSARDGQVYSTDTQYF
TRBJ2-1	.	.	TRBV12-3/TRBV12-4	TGTGCCAGCAGTTTAGACGGGATCGGTTACAATGAGCAGTTCTTC	CASSLDGIGYNEQFF
TRBJ2-3	.	.	TRBV5-1	TGCGCCAGCAGCGCCAGATTAGATACGCAGTATTTT	CASSARLDTQYF
TRBJ2-1	.	TRBD1	TRBV7-9	TGTGCCAGCAGCTCCCCAACCCGGGACAGGGGACGCAATGAGCAGTTCTTC	CASSSPTRDRGRNEQFF
TRBJ2-1	.	TRBD2	TRBV6-1	TGTGCCAGCAGTGATCACCGGAGACTAGCGGGAGCAAATGAGCAGTTCTTC	CASSDHRRLAGANEQFF
TRBJ2-7	.	.	TRBV5-1	TGCGCCAGCAGCTTTTCCAATAGGCTCCCCTACGAGCAGTACTTC	CASSFSNRLPYEQYF
TRBJ1-2	.	.	TRBV2	TGTGCCAGCAGTGGGACGTATGGAATCGCCACCTTC	CASSGTYGIATF
TRBJ1-2	.	TRBD1	TRBV6-5	TGTGCCAGCAGGGCGGGACAGTGGGGTGGCTACACCTTC	CASRAGQWGGYTF
TRBJ1-4	.	.	TRBV4-1	TGCGCCAGCAGCCGCAGAAATGAAAAACTGTTTTTT	CASSRRNEKLFF
TRBJ2-1	once	.	TRBV4-1	TGCGCCAGCAGCCAAGGACCCGGTGAGCAGTTCTTC	CASSQGPGEQFF
TRBJ1-5	.	TRBD1	TRBV6-5	TGTGCCAGCAGTGCCTCGGGACAGGGATTCCCCCAGCATTTT	CASSASGQGFPQHF
TRBJ1-1	.	.	TRBV2	TGTGCCAGTGGGTCCAGGGGGAACACTGAAGCTTTCTTT	CASGSRGNTEAFF
TRBJ2-1	.	.	TRBV20-1	TGCAGTGCCGCAGTCGGGGCCAAACTTTACAATGAGCAGTTCTTC	CSAAVGAKLYNEQFF
TRBJ2-6	few	.	TRBV3-1	TGTGCCAGCAGCCAAGATCAGGCCAACGTCCTGACTTTC	CASSQDQANVLTF
TRBJ1-2	few	.	TRBV6-6	TGTGCCAGCAGTTCGGACGGGGACGGCTACACCTTC	CASSSDGDGYTF
TRBJ2-6	.	.	TRBV4-3	TGCGCCAGCAGCCAAGATTGGAACTCTGGGGCCAACGTCCTGACTTTC	CASSQDWNSGANVLTF
TRBJ2-1	.	.	TRBV6-4	TGTGCCAGCAGTGTTACCGCCCGAAAAGTCGATGAGCAGTTCTTC	CASSVTARKVDEQFF
TRBJ2-1	few	TRBD2	TRBV6-5	TGTGCCAGCACGGCGGGAGACCCCTACAATGAGCAGTTCTTC	CASTAGDPYNEQFF
TRBJ2-6	.	.	TRBV14	TGTGCCAGCAGCCCCATTTCTGGACGTCCCTCTGGGGCCAACGTCCTGACTTTC	CASSPISGRPSGANVLTF
TRBJ2-1	.	TRBD2	TRBV24-1	TGTGCCACCAGTGAACCTTTTTCGGGACTAGCAAGAGGGCACAATGAGCAGTTCTTC	CATSEPFSGLARGHNEQFF
TRBJ2-1	once	TRBD1	TRBV24-1	TGTGCCACCAGTGAGACAGGGTCAGGCAATGAGCAGTTCTTC	CATSETGSGNEQFF
TRBJ2-1	few	.	TRBV5-1	TGCGCCAGCAGCCGCGGGGGCGGGGTTCCCGCGGCCTACAATGAGCAGTTCTTC	CASSRGGGVPAAYNEQFF
TRBJ2-1	few	.	TRBV4-1	TGCGCCAGCAGCCAAAAAGGGAATGAGCAGTTCTTC	CASSQKGNEQFF
TRBJ2-3	.	.	TRBV3-1	TGTGCCAGCAGCCAGCTACTCCCCACAGATACGCAGTATTTT	CASSQLLPTDTQYF
TRBJ2-5	.	.	TRBV6-2/TRBV6-3	TGTGCCAGCCAGGAGGAATCGTTTCAAGAGACCCAGTACTTC	CASQEESFQETQYF
TRBJ2-3	.	TRBD2	TRBV5-1	TGCGCCAGCAGCTTGGAGCGGGGGGTTACAGATACGCAGTATTTT	CASSLERGVTDTQYF
TRBJ2-1	few	.	TRBV7-9	TGTGCCAGCAGCTTTCAGGGGGGCTATGAGCAGTTCTTC	CASSFQGGYEQFF
TRBJ1-2	once	.	TRBV27	TGTGCCAGCAGTTTTCGCTCCTTCTATGGCTACACCTTC	CASSFRSFYGYTF
TRBJ2-7	few	.	TRBV7-2	TGTGCCAGCAGCCCCGTAGTGGGAGAGCAGTACTTC	CASSPVVGEQYF
TRBJ2-7	.	TRBD2	TRBV28	TGTGCCAGCAGCTCGGGACTAGCGGGAGCTAGGTACGAGCAGTACTTC	CASSSGLAGARYEQYF
TRBJ2-7	.	TRBD1	TRBV3-1	TGTGCCAGCAGCCTATTAACAGGGGAAGGAGAGCAGTACTTC	CASSLLTGEGEQYF
TRBJ2-1	.	TRBD1	TRBV3-1	TGTGCCAGCAGCCAGGGACAGAATTACAATGAGCAGTTCTTC	CASSQGQNYNEQFF
TRBJ2-1	.	TRBD2	TRBV20-1	TGCAGTGCTAGGACTAGCGATAGCTCCTACAATGAGCAGTTCTTC	CSARTSDSSYNEQFF
TRBJ2-2	.	TRBD1	TRBV20-1	TGCAGTGCATTGGACAGGGGGCGGAGCGGGGAGCTGTTTTTT	CSALDRGRSGELFF
TRBJ1-5	.	.	TRBV12-3/TRBV12-4	TGTGCCAGCAGTTTGGTCATTCTCGGGCCCCAGCATTTT	CASSLVILGPQHF
TRBJ1-1	once	.	TRBV4-1	TGCGCCAGCAGCGCTATGGGGAAGGGGGTGAACACTGAAGCTTTCTTT	CASSAMGKGVNTEAFF
TRBJ2-7	.	.	TRBV20-1	TGCAGTGCTAGGGCCCCGGGGGTTGGGGACGAGCAGTACTTC	CSARAPGVGDEQYF
TRBJ2-3	.	TRBD2	TRBV9	TGTGCCAGCAGCGTAGAAGCGGGGGCTGATACGCAGTATTTT	CASSVEAGADTQYF
TRBJ2-1	.	.	TRBV18	TGTGCCAGCTCAAAAGACAGCGCCTACAATGAGCAGTTCTTC	CASSKDSAYNEQFF
TRBJ2-3	.	.	TRBV12-3/TRBV12-4	TGTGCCAGCACTCACAATCCGGGCCCAGATACGCAGTATTTT	CASTHNPGPDTQYF
TRBJ2-7	.	TRBD1	TRBV12-3/TRBV12-4	TGTGCCAGCAGTTTATCGGACAGGGGTCACGAGCAGTACTTC	CASSLSDRGHEQYF
TRBJ2-7	.	.	TRBV20-1	TGCAGTGCTAGCACACCCCTAGGGTCGGGACTCCCTTCCTACGAGCAGTACTTC	CSASTPLGSGLPSYEQYF
TRBJ2-7	.	TRBD1	TRBV5-1	TGCGCCAGCAGCTTTCTGGGACAGGGGAACGAGCAGTACTTC	CASSFLGQGNEQYF
TRBJ2-3	.	.	TRBV5-1	TGCGCCAGCAGCAAAGAAACAGCAGTTCGCACAGATACGCAGTATTTT	CASSKETAVRTDTQYF
TRBJ1-5	once	.	TRBV5-8	TGTGCCAGCATTGTTTCACTTAATCAGCCCCAGCATTTT	CASIVSLNQPQHF
TRBJ1-1	.	TRBD1	TRBV30	TGTGCCTGGAGTCTTCGACAGGGTGAAGCTTTCTTT	CAWSLRQGEAFF
TRBJ2-1	.	TRBD2	TRBV6-5	TGTGCCAGCAGTCGACTAGCGGGAGGGTTTAATGAGCAGTTCTTC	CASSRLAGGFNEQFF
TRBJ2-1	.	.	TRBV6-6	TGTGCCAGCAGTTACTGGGGAGAATACAATGAGCAGTTCTTC	CASSYWGEYNEQFF
TRBJ2-5	.	.	TRBV7-2	TGTGCCAGCAGCTTAGGTTCGACCCGGGTGGAGACCCAGTACTTC	CASSLGSTRVETQYF
TRBJ2-3	.	.	TRBV7-2	TGTGCCAGCAGCTTTTTTCCCGATACGCAGTATTTT	CASSFFPDTQYF
TRBJ1-1	.	.	TRBV3-1	TGTGCCAGCAGCCCAGCAGGGTGGGCTGAAGCTTTCTTT	CASSPAGWAEAFF
TRBJ2-7	many	.	TRBV5-1	TGTGCCAGCTCTCAGGGAACCTACGAGCAGTACTTC	CASSQGTYEQYF
TRBJ2-3	once	.	TRBV10-3	TGTGCCATCAGCCTCACTGTCACAGATACGCAGTATTTT	CAISLTVTDTQYF
TRBJ2-1	once	TRBD2	TRBV7-7	TGTGCCAGCAGCTTAGACGGGGGGGTGGGGGAGCAGTTCTTC	CASSLDGGVGEQFF
TRBJ1-2	.	.	TRBV7-3	TGTGCCAGCAGCCCCCACGTAGGGGACTATGGCTACACCTTC	CASSPHVGDYGYTF